This TCR beta chain was recorded in a study of blood T cell repertoires in COVID-19. About the research overall: PBMCs, B-cell-depleted T cells, or T cells provided the cDNA or gDNA that made up the material.

The protocol was immunoSEQ multiplex PCR, while the TCRdb copy is restricted to in-frame clones and leaves out a portion. Here the sample spans over 200,000 clones, about 80% being singletons. CDR3 length: 13 residues. Trimming left V 8 bases short and J 6 bases short, with 13 bases between. Germline V gives CDR1 SNHLY, CDR2 FYNNEI. The chain is built from TRBV2 and TRBJ2-2; no reliable D call. The sample consisted of peripheral blood. The clonotype was recovered from a man in his fifties with active or convalescent COVID-19. CDR3 sequence reads: CASSVRHSGELFF. CDR3 in DNA: TGTGCCAGCTCAGTTCGACACTCCGGGGAGCTGTTTTTT.